Listed below are T cell receptor beta chains from one sample, sequenced in a study of identical twins. TCRdb processed the 5' RACE reads anew with MiXCR; each CDR3 protein has one entry. This table has some 500,000 distinct CDR3 sequences, approximately 15% appearing once. The same specimen was also included in a second study, on yellow fever vaccine responses in identical twins.

Input material: CD4+ T cells sorted from blood. These receptors all come from a woman aged 18 to 35 in good health. CDR3s include the opening cysteine and the closing phenylalanine or tryptophan. A D gene is named only where the DNA matches it firmly. Where a row states a size, it is once, few, many or the class of an expanded clone; other rows omit it.

CDR3 DNA: TGCGCCAGCAGCCAAGTTAGTCGCGGGGAGCTGTTTTTT
CDR3 protein: CASSQVSRGELFF
J gene: TRBJ2-2
clone size: .
D gene: .
V gene: TRBV4-3

CDR3 DNA: TGTGCTAGTGGTTTGACTAGCGGGAGGGCCTACAATGAGCAGTTCTTC
CDR3 protein: CASGLTSGRAYNEQFF
J gene: TRBJ2-1
clone size: .
D gene: TRBD2
V gene: TRBV12-5

CDR3 DNA: TGCGCCAGCAGCCAAGGTGACAGGTCGGACACAGATACGCAGTATTTT
CDR3 protein: CASSQGDRSDTDTQYF
J gene: TRBJ2-3
clone size: .
D gene: .
V gene: TRBV4-3

CDR3 DNA: TGTGCCAGCAGCTCCCAACGGTCCCAGTACTTC
CDR3 protein: CASSSQRSQYF
J gene: TRBJ2-5
clone size: once
D gene: .
V gene: TRBV7-2

CDR3 DNA: TGTGCCAGCAGTGACCCACAGGGGACTAGCACAGATACGCAGTATTTT
CDR3 protein: CASSDPQGTSTDTQYF
J gene: TRBJ2-3
clone size: .
D gene: .
V gene: TRBV25-1

CDR3 DNA: TGTGCCAGCAGCCAAGGACAGGGGGCTTTGGCTGAAGCTTTCTTT
CDR3 protein: CASSQGQGALAEAFF
J gene: TRBJ1-1
clone size: .
D gene: TRBD1
V gene: TRBV6-1

CDR3 DNA: TGTGCCAGCAGTGAATACGGGGGGCTCCTTATCACCCGCACAGATACGCAGTATTTT
CDR3 protein: CASSEYGGLLITRTDTQYF
J gene: TRBJ2-3
clone size: many
D gene: .
V gene: TRBV2

CDR3 DNA: TGTGCCAGCAGTTCCCCCGGGAGAGGAAATCAGCCCCAGCATTTT
CDR3 protein: CASSSPGRGNQPQHF
J gene: TRBJ1-5
clone size: few
D gene: .
V gene: TRBV28

CDR3 DNA: TGTGCCAGCAGCCAACAGGGGTCCGGGAGGTCACCCCTCCACTTT
CDR3 protein: CASSQQGSGRSPLHF
J gene: TRBJ1-6
clone size: .
D gene: .
V gene: TRBV14

CDR3 DNA: TGTGCCAGCAGTTTTCATGACTTGGAGACCCAGTACTTC
CDR3 protein: CASSFHDLETQYF
J gene: TRBJ2-5
clone size: .
D gene: .
V gene: TRBV28

CDR3 DNA: TGTGCCATCAGTGAGGAATACGAGCAGTACTTC
CDR3 protein: CAISEEYEQYF
J gene: TRBJ2-7
clone size: .
D gene: .
V gene: TRBV10-3

CDR3 DNA: TGTGCAACCGGCGGAGACCCCACCGGGGAGCTGTTTTTT
CDR3 protein: CATGGDPTGELFF
J gene: TRBJ2-2
clone size: .
D gene: .
V gene: TRBV11-2

CDR3 DNA: TGCAGCGTTGAGGGGGAGAGGGGAAGGAACTATGGCTACACCTTC
CDR3 protein: CSVEGERGRNYGYTF
J gene: TRBJ1-2
clone size: .
D gene: .
V gene: TRBV29-1

CDR3 DNA: TGTGCCAGCAGCCAGCGACTGGGGCCTGAGCAGTTCTTC
CDR3 protein: CASSQRLGPEQFF
J gene: TRBJ2-1
clone size: few
D gene: .
V gene: TRBV7-3

CDR3 DNA: TGTGCCATCAGCGGGACGGTTAACAATCAGCCCCAGCATTTT
CDR3 protein: CAISGTVNNQPQHF
J gene: TRBJ1-5
clone size: few
D gene: .
V gene: TRBV10-3

CDR3 DNA: TGCAGTGCTAGATCCTCCGGGACTAGCGGACCCTACAATGAGCAGTTCTTC
CDR3 protein: CSARSSGTSGPYNEQFF
J gene: TRBJ2-1
clone size: few
D gene: TRBD2
V gene: TRBV20-1

CDR3 DNA: TGTGCCAGCAGCTCGGGAGTCTCGGCCACCGGGGAGCTGTTTTTT
CDR3 protein: CASSSGVSATGELFF
J gene: TRBJ2-2
clone size: few
D gene: .
V gene: TRBV7-2

CDR3 DNA: TGTGCCAGCAGCGTCGGGACAAAGCCCTACAATGAGCAGTTCTTC
CDR3 protein: CASSVGTKPYNEQFF
J gene: TRBJ2-1
clone size: few
D gene: .
V gene: TRBV5-4

CDR3 DNA: TGTGCCAGCAGTGATCCCGGGAATGGCTACACCTTC
CDR3 protein: CASSDPGNGYTF
J gene: TRBJ1-2
clone size: .
D gene: .
V gene: TRBV25-1

CDR3 DNA: TGTGCCAGCAGCTTGGGACACGCGAACACCGGGGAGCTGTTTTTT
CDR3 protein: CASSLGHANTGELFF
J gene: TRBJ2-2
clone size: .
D gene: .
V gene: TRBV7-9

CDR3 DNA: TGCAGTGCTAGGGATCCCCATCCCAAACTAGCGGGAGCAGATACGCAGTATTTT
CDR3 protein: CSARDPHPKLAGADTQYF
J gene: TRBJ2-3
clone size: few
D gene: TRBD2
V gene: TRBV20-1

CDR3 DNA: TGTGCCACCAGCAGAGGTGGCGGGGAAGGTAGACACCGTGAAGCTTTCTTT
CDR3 protein: CATSRGGGEGRHREAFF
J gene: TRBJ1-1
clone size: many
D gene: .
V gene: TRBV15

CDR3 DNA: TGTGCCAGCAACAGAGGGACTAGCGGGAGTAATACGCAGTATTTT
CDR3 protein: CASNRGTSGSNTQYF
J gene: TRBJ2-3
clone size: .
D gene: TRBD2
V gene: TRBV6-2/TRBV6-3

CDR3 DNA: TGTGCCAGCAGGAGAGGGACCTCAGAGACCCAGTACTTC
CDR3 protein: CASRRGTSETQYF
J gene: TRBJ2-5
clone size: .
D gene: .
V gene: TRBV7-2

CDR3 DNA: TGTGCCAGCAGCTTAGGGGACAGGGCGCGAGCTGAAGCTTTCTTT
CDR3 protein: CASSLGDRARAEAFF
J gene: TRBJ1-1
clone size: .
D gene: TRBD1
V gene: TRBV7-8

CDR3 DNA: TGTGCTAGCAGCTCCACGACCCAAGAGACCCAGTACTTC
CDR3 protein: CASSSTTQETQYF
J gene: TRBJ2-5
clone size: .
D gene: .
V gene: TRBV7-7

CDR3 DNA: TGTGCCAGCAGACGGGCTGAAGAGACCCAGTACTTC
CDR3 protein: CASRRAEETQYF
J gene: TRBJ2-5
clone size: .
D gene: .
V gene: TRBV7-2

CDR3 DNA: TGTGCCAGCAGACGCGATAACACCGGGGAGCTGTTTTTT
CDR3 protein: CASRRDNTGELFF
J gene: TRBJ2-2
clone size: few
D gene: .
V gene: TRBV2

CDR3 DNA: TGTGCCAGCAGCCAAGATGAGGCTAGCGGGAAGGGTGAGCAGTTCTTC
CDR3 protein: CASSQDEASGKGEQFF
J gene: TRBJ2-1
clone size: .
D gene: TRBD2
V gene: TRBV4-2

CDR3 DNA: TGTGCCAGCAGCTTAGTCAGGGGACGGATTTACGAGCAGTACTTC
CDR3 protein: CASSLVRGRIYEQYF
J gene: TRBJ2-7
clone size: few
D gene: .
V gene: TRBV7-6

CDR3 DNA: TGCAGTGCTGGACCTAGCGGGGGGAGCACAGATACGCAGTATTTT
CDR3 protein: CSAGPSGGSTDTQYF
J gene: TRBJ2-3
clone size: .
D gene: TRBD2
V gene: TRBV20-1

CDR3 DNA: TGTGCCAGCAGCAGCGGACTAGCGGGAGTCCTGTGTGACAATGAGCAGTTCTTC
CDR3 protein: CASSSGLAGVLCDNEQFF
J gene: TRBJ2-1
clone size: many
D gene: .
V gene: TRBV21-1

CDR3 DNA: TGCGCCAGCAGCTTGGGACTAGCGGGGGGCACTGAGCAGTTCTTC
CDR3 protein: CASSLGLAGGTEQFF
J gene: TRBJ2-1
clone size: many
D gene: TRBD2
V gene: TRBV5-1

CDR3 DNA: TGTGCCAGCAGTCCTTTTAGCGGGAGAAAAGAGACCCAGTACTTC
CDR3 protein: CASSPFSGRKETQYF
J gene: TRBJ2-5
clone size: .
D gene: TRBD2
V gene: TRBV27

CDR3 DNA: TGCGCCAGCAGCTTGGTTCTCACCGAGCAGTACTTC
CDR3 protein: CASSLVLTEQYF
J gene: TRBJ2-7
clone size: .
D gene: .
V gene: TRBV5-1

CDR3 DNA: TGCGCCAGCAGCTTAAGTCGCTCCTATAATTCACCCCTCCACTTT
CDR3 protein: CASSLSRSYNSPLHF
J gene: TRBJ1-6
clone size: many
D gene: .
V gene: TRBV5-1

CDR3 DNA: TGTGCCAGCAGTCGAACAGGGGAGTCATTAAGCTACGAGCAGTACTTC
CDR3 protein: CASSRTGESLSYEQYF
J gene: TRBJ2-7
clone size: few
D gene: TRBD1
V gene: TRBV14

CDR3 DNA: TGCGCCAGCAGCTTGGCCAAATGGTCTAGCGGGACTAATGAGCAGTTCTTC
CDR3 protein: CASSLAKWSSGTNEQFF
J gene: TRBJ2-1
clone size: .
D gene: TRBD2
V gene: TRBV5-1

CDR3 DNA: TGTGCCAGCACCTCACTAGCGGGGACCTACAATGAGCAGTTCTTC
CDR3 protein: CASTSLAGTYNEQFF
J gene: TRBJ2-1
clone size: few
D gene: TRBD2
V gene: TRBV6-2/TRBV6-3

CDR3 DNA: TGCAGTGCTAGCCTGACAGATGTCGAGCAGTACTTC
CDR3 protein: CSASLTDVEQYF
J gene: TRBJ2-7
clone size: few
D gene: .
V gene: TRBV20-1

CDR3 DNA: TGTGCCAGCAGCCCTGACATCCACCTATTGAACACTGAAGCTTTCTTT
CDR3 protein: CASSPDIHLLNTEAFF
J gene: TRBJ1-1
clone size: few
D gene: .
V gene: TRBV7-2

CDR3 DNA: TGCAGCGTTTCGAACTTGGGCAGGTACTACGAGCAGTACTTC
CDR3 protein: CSVSNLGRYYEQYF
J gene: TRBJ2-7
clone size: many
D gene: .
V gene: TRBV29-1

CDR3 DNA: TGCGCCAGCAGCCCTGTTCGGGGTCAATACAATGAGCAGTTCTTC
CDR3 protein: CASSPVRGQYNEQFF
J gene: TRBJ2-1
clone size: few
D gene: .
V gene: TRBV5-1

CDR3 DNA: TGTGCCAGCAGCCCGGGGGGCAGGGATAAGTACGAGCAGTACTTC
CDR3 protein: CASSPGGRDKYEQYF
J gene: TRBJ2-7
clone size: once
D gene: .
V gene: TRBV7-9

CDR3 DNA: TGTGCCAGCAGTTTATGGGCGCCAGGGCTTGAGGAGACCCAGTACTTC
CDR3 protein: CASSLWAPGLEETQYF
J gene: TRBJ2-5
clone size: .
D gene: .
V gene: TRBV28

CDR3 DNA: TGCAGTGCTAACGGGAGGGGGGCCTACAATGAGCAGTTCTTC
CDR3 protein: CSANGRGAYNEQFF
J gene: TRBJ2-1
clone size: .
D gene: TRBD2
V gene: TRBV20-1

CDR3 DNA: TGCGCCAGCAGCCAAGACCCGCAGGGCGACACCGGGGAGCTGTTTTTT
CDR3 protein: CASSQDPQGDTGELFF
J gene: TRBJ2-2
clone size: few
D gene: .
V gene: TRBV4-3

CDR3 DNA: TGTGCCAGCAGTTTGTTGGCGGGGCCTCCAGGGGACTCTGAAGCTTTCTTT
CDR3 protein: CASSLLAGPPGDSEAFF
J gene: TRBJ1-1
clone size: many
D gene: .
V gene: TRBV6-2/TRBV6-3

CDR3 DNA: TGCGCCAGCAGCTTGGGGGGACCAGCCTACGAGCAGTACTTC
CDR3 protein: CASSLGGPAYEQYF
J gene: TRBJ2-7
clone size: few
D gene: .
V gene: TRBV5-1